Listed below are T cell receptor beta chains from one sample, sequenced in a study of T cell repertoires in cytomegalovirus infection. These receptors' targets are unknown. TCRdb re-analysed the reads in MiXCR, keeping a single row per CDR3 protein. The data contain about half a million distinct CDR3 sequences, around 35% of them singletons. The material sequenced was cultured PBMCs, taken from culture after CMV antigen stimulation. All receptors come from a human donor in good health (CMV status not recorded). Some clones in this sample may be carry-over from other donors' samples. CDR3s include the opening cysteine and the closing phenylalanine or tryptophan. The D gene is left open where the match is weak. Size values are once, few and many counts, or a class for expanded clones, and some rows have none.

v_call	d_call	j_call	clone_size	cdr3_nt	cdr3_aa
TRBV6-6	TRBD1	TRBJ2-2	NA	TGTGCCAGCAGTGTTTTGGCAGGGGGCGGATCCGGGGAGCTGTTTTTT	CASSVLAGGGSGELFF
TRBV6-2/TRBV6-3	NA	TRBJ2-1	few	TGTGCCAGCCAAGGGGAATGGCACAATGAGCAGTTCTTC	CASQGEWHNEQFF
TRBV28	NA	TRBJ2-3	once	TGTGCCAGCCTAAGGGGTCCAGATACGCAGTATTTT	CASLRGPDTQYF
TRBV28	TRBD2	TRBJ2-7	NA	TGTGCCAGCGGGCTAGCGGGAGTCTACGAGCAGTACTTC	CASGLAGVYEQYF
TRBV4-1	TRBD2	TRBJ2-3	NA	TGCGCCAGCAGCCAAGTGGCGGGAGCCACAGATACGCAGTATTTT	CASSQVAGATDTQYF
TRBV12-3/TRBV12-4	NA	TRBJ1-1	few	TGTGCCAGGGAAGAAAAGGGGTTTAGGGACACTGAAGCTTTCTTT	CAREEKGFRDTEAFF
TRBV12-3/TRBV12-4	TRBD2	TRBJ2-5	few	TGTGCCAGCCAGCGGGGGGAGACCCAGTACTTC	CASQRGETQYF
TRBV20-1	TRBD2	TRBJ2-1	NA	TGCAGTGCTTCCAGCGGGAGGTCCTACAATGAGCAGTTCTTC	CSASSGRSYNEQFF
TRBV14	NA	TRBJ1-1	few	TGTGCCAGCAGCCAAGGTCGGGCAGAAGCTTTCTTT	CASSQGRAEAFF
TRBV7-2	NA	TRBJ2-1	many	TGTGCCAGCAGCTTGGGTCAGGGAAGCAATGAGCAGTTCTTC	CASSLGQGSNEQFF
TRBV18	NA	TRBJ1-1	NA	TGTGCCAGCTCACCACAGTCCGCAGGGAGGAACACTGAAGCTTTCTTT	CASSPQSAGRNTEAFF
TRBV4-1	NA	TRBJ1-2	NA	TGCGCCAGCAGCCAAGAAGTGCTGGCTAACCTCTATGGCTACACCTTC	CASSQEVLANLYGYTF
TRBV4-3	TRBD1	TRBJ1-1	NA	TGCGCCAGCAGCCAGAGGGCCACAGGGGATGGGACTGAAGCTTTCTTT	CASSQRATGDGTEAFF
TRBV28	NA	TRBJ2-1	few	TGTGCCAGCAGCTATGACATCCTCTCCTACAATGAGCAGTTCTTC	CASSYDILSYNEQFF
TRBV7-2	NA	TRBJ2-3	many	TGTGCCAGCAGCTTAGGGCGCGGAGCGGGACAAGATACGCAGTATTTT	CASSLGRGAGQDTQYF
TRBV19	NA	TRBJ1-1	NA	TGTGCCAGTAGACCGAGTTCTAGGGGGAACACTGAAGCTTTCTTT	CASRPSSRGNTEAFF
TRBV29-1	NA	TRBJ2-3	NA	TGCAGCGTAGCCGGGACTCAACCAGATACGCAGTATTTT	CSVAGTQPDTQYF
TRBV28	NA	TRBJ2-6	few	TGTGCCAGCAGCTTTCGCCGCCAGGGCTCTGGGGCCAACGTCCTGACTTTC	CASSFRRQGSGANVLTF
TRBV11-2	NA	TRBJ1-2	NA	TGTGCCAGCAGCCCCTCAGGACGGGACTATGGCTACACCTTC	CASSPSGRDYGYTF
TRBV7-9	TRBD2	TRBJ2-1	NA	TGTGCCAGCAGCTTTTCCGAAGCGGGAGGAAATGAGCAGTTCTTC	CASSFSEAGGNEQFF
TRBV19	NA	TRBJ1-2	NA	TGTGCCAGTAGGCCCTCGGAGTTACAGTATGGCTACACCTTC	CASRPSELQYGYTF
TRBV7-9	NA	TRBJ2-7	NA	TGTGCCAGCACCCCTGCCCGGGAGTCTTACGAGCAGTACTTC	CASTPARESYEQYF
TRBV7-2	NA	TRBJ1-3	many	TGTGCCAGCAGCTTAGGATGGGGCAGGGGAGTTTCGAGAGGAAACACCATATATTTT	CASSLGWGRGVSRGNTIYF
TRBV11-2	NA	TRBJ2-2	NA	TGTGCCAGCAGCCTTAGGACGGGATCGAGCACCGGGGAGCTGTTTTTT	CASSLRTGSSTGELFF
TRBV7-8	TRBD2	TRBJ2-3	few	TGTGCCAGCAGCTTAGATATTCGGACTAGCCGCCGCACAGATACGCAGTATTTT	CASSLDIRTSRRTDTQYF
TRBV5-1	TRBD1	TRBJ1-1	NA	TGCGCCAGCAGCGGACAGGGGAGCACTGAAGCTTTCTTT	CASSGQGSTEAFF
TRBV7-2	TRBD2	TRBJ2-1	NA	TGTGCCAGCAGCCTGCGACTAGCGGGAAATCGGAATGAGCAGTTCTTC	CASSLRLAGNRNEQFF
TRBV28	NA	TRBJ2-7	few	TGTGCCAGCATGGACGCCGAGCAGTACTTC	CASMDAEQYF
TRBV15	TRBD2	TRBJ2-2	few	TGTGCCACCAGCACCCCCGGGACTAGCGGGAAGGGCGGGGAGCTGTTTTTT	CATSTPGTSGKGGELFF
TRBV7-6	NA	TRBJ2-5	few	TGTGCCAGCAGCGCCTCCCAGGGGGGGAGGTGGGAGACCCAGTACTTC	CASSASQGGRWETQYF